This record covers a single T cell receptor (beta chain). Its antigen remains unidentified. These data are taken from a study of beta chain features in type 1 diabetes. Study-level findings and limits: Among all four CD4+ subsets, Type 1 diabetes patients had TCRB CDR3s that were moderately but significantly shorter. Relative to healthy donors, patients appeared to have naive, central memory and Treg TCRB repertoires that were more similar. Patients with type 1 diabetes showed fewer VDJ junction insertions and more deletions.

CDR1 and CDR2 from the germline V gene are SGHNT and YYREEE (reference sequence). This CDR3 has 16 amino acids. V gave up 4 bases and J gave up 4 bases; unmatched junction bases: 10. Of the isolated RNA, all was reverse transcribed, and so the sequenced material was expressed TCRB transcripts. Measured with immunoSEQ multiplex PCR; TCRdb has only the in-frame clones, and not every one. Among 310,000 or so clones listed, 15% were seen once. The TCR comes from a man younger than 35 with type 1 diabetes. The gene calls are TRBV5-4 and TRBJ2-5; 10 nucleotides agree with TRBD2. What was sequenced was naive CD4+ T cells from blood. CDR3 region: CASSKPPLAGVETQYF. CDR3 nucleotides: TGTGCCAGCAGCAAACCCCCCCTAGCGGGGGTAGAGACCCAGTACTTC.